This T cell receptor (beta chain) stems from a study of cytomegalovirus exposure and HLA in healthy donors. Primers included in the PCR were 60 Vbeta and 13 Jbeta primers. Clones were sequenced by immunoSEQ multiplex PCR, and TCRdb holds only the in-frame ones, with some missing. The sample includes 160,000 or so clones, less than 85% of them seen just once. Study outcomes and limitations: Usually a TCR sequence was rare, but some public TCRs were found in many donors.

In its sample, this clone was seen a few times. Antigen specificity is unknown. The clonotype was recovered from a man aged 40-49 years in good health and CMV-seronegative. The sample taken for sequencing was PBMCs.

The CDR3 protein is CASSSTGYEQYF. DNA for the CDR3: TGCGCCAGCTCCTCAACGGGGTACGAGCAGTACTTC. V gene TRBV10-2 combines with J gene TRBJ2-7, with a possible D match to TRBD2 (5 bases). Germline lookup yields CDR1 WSHSY and CDR2 SAAADI. V lost 8 bases, J lost 4 bases, and 12 bases lay in between. This CDR3 contains 12 residues.